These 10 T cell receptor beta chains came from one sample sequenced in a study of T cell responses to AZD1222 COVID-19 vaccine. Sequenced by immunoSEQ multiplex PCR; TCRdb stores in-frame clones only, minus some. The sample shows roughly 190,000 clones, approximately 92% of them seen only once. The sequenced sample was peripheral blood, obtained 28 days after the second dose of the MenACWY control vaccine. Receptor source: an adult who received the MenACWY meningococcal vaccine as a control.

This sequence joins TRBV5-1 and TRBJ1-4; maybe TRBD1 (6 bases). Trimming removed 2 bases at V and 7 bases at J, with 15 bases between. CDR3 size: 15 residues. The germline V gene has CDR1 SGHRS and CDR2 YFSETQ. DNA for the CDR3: TGCGCCAGCAGCTTATTTGGGGGGCCCACTGAAAAACTGTTTTTT. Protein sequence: CASSLFGGPTEKLFF.

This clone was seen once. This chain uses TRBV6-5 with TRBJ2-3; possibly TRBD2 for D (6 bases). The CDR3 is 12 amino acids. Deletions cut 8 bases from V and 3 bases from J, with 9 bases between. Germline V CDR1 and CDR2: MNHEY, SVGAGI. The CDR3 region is CASGGVTDTQYF. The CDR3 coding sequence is TGTGCCAGCGGAGGGGTGACAGATACGCAGTATTTT.

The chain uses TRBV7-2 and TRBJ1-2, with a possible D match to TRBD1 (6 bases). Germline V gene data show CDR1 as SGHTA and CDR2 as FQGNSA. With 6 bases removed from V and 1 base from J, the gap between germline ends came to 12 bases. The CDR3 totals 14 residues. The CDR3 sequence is CASSQDSLNYGYTF. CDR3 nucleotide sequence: TGTGCCAGCAGTCAGGACAGTCTTAACTATGGCTACACCTTC. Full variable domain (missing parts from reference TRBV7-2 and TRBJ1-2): GAGVSQSPSNKVTEKGKDVELRCDPISGHTALYWYRQSLGQGLEFLIYFQGNSAPDKSGLPSDRFSAERTGGSVSTLTIQRTQQEDSAVYLCASSQDSLNYGYTFGSGTRLTVV.

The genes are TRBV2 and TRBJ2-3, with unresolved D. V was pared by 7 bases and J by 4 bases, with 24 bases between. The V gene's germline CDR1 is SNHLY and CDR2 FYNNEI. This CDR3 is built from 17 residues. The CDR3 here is CASTPPLEKGLADTQYF. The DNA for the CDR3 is TGTGCCAGCACCCCGCCCCTCGAGAAGGGTTTAGCAGATACGCAGTATTTT.

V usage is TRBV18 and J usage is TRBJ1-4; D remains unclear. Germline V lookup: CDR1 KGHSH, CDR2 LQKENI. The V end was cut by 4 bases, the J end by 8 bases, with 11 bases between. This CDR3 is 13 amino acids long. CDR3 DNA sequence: TGTGCCAGCTCACAGTCAGTCCGCGAAAAACTGTTTTTT. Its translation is CASSQSVREKLFF. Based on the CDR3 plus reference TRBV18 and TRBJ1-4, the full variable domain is NAGVMQNPRHLVRRRGQEARLRCSPMKGHSHVYWYRQLPEEGLKFMVYLQKENIIDESGMPKERFSAEFPKEGPSILRIQQVVRGDSAAYFCASSQSVREKLFFGSGTQLSVL.

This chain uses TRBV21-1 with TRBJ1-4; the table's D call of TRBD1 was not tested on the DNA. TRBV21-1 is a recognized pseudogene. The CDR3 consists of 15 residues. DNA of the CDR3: TGTGCCACCCCAGGGGGGCGCAAAACTAATGAAAAACTGTTTTTT. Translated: CATPGGRKTNEKLFF.

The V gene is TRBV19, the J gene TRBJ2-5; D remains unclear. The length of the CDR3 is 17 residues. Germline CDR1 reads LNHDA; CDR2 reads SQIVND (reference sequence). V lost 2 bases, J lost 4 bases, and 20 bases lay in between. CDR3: CASSIPGQAGTGETQYF. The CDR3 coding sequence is TGTGCCAGTAGTATACCCGGCCAGGCCGGAACGGGAGAGACCCAGTACTTC.

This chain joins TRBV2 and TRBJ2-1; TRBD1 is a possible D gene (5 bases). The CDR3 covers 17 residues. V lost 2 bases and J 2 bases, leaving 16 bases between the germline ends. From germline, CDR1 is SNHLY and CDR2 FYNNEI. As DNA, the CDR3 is TGTGCCAGCAGTGAAAACCCAGCAGGGTCCACCTACAATGAGCAGTTCTTC. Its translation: CASSENPAGSTYNEQFF.

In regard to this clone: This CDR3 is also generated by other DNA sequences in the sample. CDR3 sequence: CATSRDYNQPQHF. As DNA, the CDR3 is TGTGCCACCAGCAGAGACTATAATCAGCCCCAGCATTTT. The chain combines TRBV15 with TRBJ1-5; D is undetermined. Deletions cut 0 bases from V and 4 bases from J, with 4 bases between. This CDR3 is built from 13 residues. CDR1 is LNHNV and CDR2 is YYDKDF in the germline V gene (reference sequence). Full variable domain (missing parts from reference TRBV15 and TRBJ1-5): DAMVIQNPRYQVTQFGKPVTLSCSQTLNHNVMYWYQQKSSQAPKLLFHYYDKDFNNEADTPDNFQSRRPNTSFCFLDIRSPGLGDTAMYLCATSRDYNQPQHFGDGTRLSIL.

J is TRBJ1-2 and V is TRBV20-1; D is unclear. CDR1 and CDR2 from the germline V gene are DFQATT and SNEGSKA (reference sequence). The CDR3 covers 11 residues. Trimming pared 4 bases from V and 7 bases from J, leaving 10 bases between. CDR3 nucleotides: TGCAGTGCTACAGCGAACAGTGGCTACACCTTC. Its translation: CSATANSGYTF.